The 18 T cell receptor beta chains reported below all come from one sample, sequenced in a study of cytomegalovirus exposure and HLA in healthy donors. TCRdb's table, derived via immunoSEQ multiplex PCR, lists solely in-frame clones and lacks some. The repertoire holds about 69,000 clones, with under 96% as singletons. Sequences were obtained from PBMCs. The receptors here all came from a woman aged 18 to 35 in good health and CMV-seropositive.

The chain links TRBV6-5 to TRBJ2-7; TRBD2 matches at 7 bases. The junction had 7 bases not matched to a gene; V was cut back by 4 bases and J by 7 bases. Germline CDR1 MNHEY, CDR2 SVGAGI. CDR3 length: 13 amino acids. In DNA, the CDR3 is TGTGCCAGCAGTTGGGGGTGGGGAGGGGAGCAGTACTTC. Amino acids: CASSWGWGGEQYF.

The chain uses TRBV11-2 and TRBJ1-1; maybe TRBD1 (5 bases). The CDR3 runs to 14 residues. Germline CDR1 and CDR2: SGHAT and FQNNGV. V dropped 4 bases and J dropped 1 base, with 10 bases sitting between them. The CDR3 coding sequence is TGTGCCAGCAGCTCCACCACAGGGAACACTGAAGCTTTCTTT. Translation gives CASSSTTGNTEAFF.

This sequence joins TRBV28 and TRBJ2-7; tentatively, D is TRBD2 (5 bases). The V gene's germline CDR1 is MDHEN and CDR2 SYDVKM. The V end was cut by 8 bases, the J end by 5 bases, with 7 bases between. The CDR3 is 10 amino acids. The CDR3 DNA reads TGTGCCAGCGGTAGCGACGAGCAGTACTTC. Translating it yields CASGSDEQYF.

The chain couples TRBV30 to TRBJ1-1, with D possibly TRBD1 on 5 matching bases. Germline V gives CDR1 GTSNPN, CDR2 SVGIG (reference sequence). Trimming shortened V by 8 bases and J by 1 base, and 14 bases separated the two germline ends. The CDR3 spans 13 residues. The CDR3, as DNA: TGTGCCGCCAGACAGTCGGAGAACACTGAAGCTTTCTTT. Its translation is CAARQSENTEAFF.

This chain links TRBV2 with TRBJ1-5; D is unresolved. The germline V and J ends were trimmed by 4 bases and 9 bases, with 13 bases remaining between them. CDR3 length equals 13 residues. CDR1 and CDR2 from the germline V gene are SNHLY and FYNNEI. CDR3 coding DNA: TGTGCCAGCAGTGGCCTCGGGCGGGGGCCCCAGCATTTT. Translation gives CASSGLGRGPQHF.

The chain employs TRBV30 and TRBJ2-7; 7 nucleotides align to TRBD1. The CDR3 runs 13 residues. Germline V gene sequence: CDR1 GTSNPN, CDR2 SVGIG (reference sequence). V lost 3 bases and J lost 3; bases outside the gene matches: 5. CDR3 sequence: CAWRPTGSYEQYF. The CDR3 region has the DNA TGTGCCTGGAGGCCGACAGGGAGCTACGAGCAGTACTTC.

The chain employs TRBV6-1 and TRBJ2-3, with TRBD1 matching over 7 bases. This CDR3 contains 14 residues. Germline V CDR1 and CDR2: MNHNS, SASEGT. Losses at the gene ends were 7 bases for V and 0 bases for J; bases not matched to a gene: 4. CDR3 sequence reads: CASTRQGSTDTQYF. CDR3 DNA: TGTGCCAGCACCAGACAGGGTAGCACAGATACGCAGTATTTT.

The chain joins TRBV4-1 to TRBJ2-1; TRBD2 matches at 9 bases. Germline values: CDR1 MGHRA, CDR2 YSYEKL. The CDR3 is made up of 15 amino acids. The V and J ends lost 6 bases and 5 bases, in that order; junction bases with no gene match: 8. The CDR3 DNA is TGCGCCAGCAGATTCCTAGCGGGACAAAACAATGAGCAGTTCTTC. Its protein is CASRFLAGQNNEQFF.

CDR3: CASSIWGGQETQYF. Written as DNA, the CDR3 is TGTGCCAGTAGTATTTGGGGAGGCCAAGAGACCCAGTACTTC. The chain has TRBV19 and TRBJ2-5; perhaps TRBD2 as D (6 bases). The germline V and J ends were trimmed by 3 bases and 1 base, with 9 bases remaining between them. Germline V gene sequence: CDR1 LNHDA, CDR2 SQIVND (reference sequence). The CDR3 runs to 14 residues.

This chain's CDR3 is CASSPRAGSGANVLTF. The CDR3 DNA sequence: TGTGCCAGCAGCCCACGTGCCGGCTCTGGGGCCAACGTCCTGACTTTC. The chain couples TRBV7-8 to TRBJ2-6; no definite D call. The CDR3 length is 16 residues. The germline V and J ends were trimmed by 5 bases and 0 bases, with 11 bases remaining between them. From germline, CDR1 is SGHVS and CDR2 FQNEAQ.

The chain is built from TRBV11-1 and TRBJ2-5, with TRBD1 as a possible D gene (5 bases). With 5 bases removed from V and 5 bases from J, the gap between germline ends came to 9 bases. The CDR3 has 12 amino acids. CDR1 SGHAT and CDR2 FQDESV come from the germline V gene (reference sequence). DNA of the CDR3: TGTGCCAGCAGCGACCACAGGGAGACCCAGTACTTC. This sequence encodes CASSDHRETQYF.

V gene TRBV19 combines with J gene TRBJ2-2; TRBD2 might be the D (6 bases). This CDR3 is 12 amino acids long. Germline CDR1 LNHDA, CDR2 SQIVND (reference sequence). The ends were cut back, 7 bases at V and 6 bases at J, with 9 bases in the middle. This CDR3 is CASISGAGELFF. The DNA for the CDR3 is TGTGCCAGTATTTCGGGAGCCGGGGAGCTGTTTTTT.

Only one count was recorded for this clone. The V and J genes are TRBV10-1 and TRBJ2-3; TRBD2 matches 10 bases. The germline V gene encodes CDR1 WNHNN and CDR2 SYGVQD (reference sequence). Germline trimming cut 11 bases from V and 1 base from J; bases unmatched to any gene: 9. CDR3 length equals 15 residues. The CDR3 sequence: CAGSGLADRTDTQYF. DNA for the CDR3: TGCGCCGGGTCAGGACTAGCGGACCGCACAGATACGCAGTATTTT.

This sequence joins TRBV18 and TRBJ2-3; maybe TRBD1 (5 bases). Trimming removed 6 bases from V and 2 bases from J, with 15 bases in between. The CDR3 sequence is 15 residues long. Looked up from germline, CDR1 is KGHSH and CDR2 is LQKENI. The CDR3 loop is CASSSGFTTTDTQYF. CDR3 in DNA: TGTGCCAGCTCGTCAGGGTTTACTACCACAGATACGCAGTATTTT.

The J gene is TRBJ2-3, the V gene TRBV6-6; 10 bases align to TRBD2. J gave up 9 bases and V 1 base, and 1 base lay outside the gene matches. Germline lookup yields CDR1 MNHNY and CDR2 SVGAGI (reference sequence). CDR3 length equals 13 residues. CDR3 residues: CASSYLTSGTQYF. In DNA form, the CDR3 reads TGTGCCAGCAGTTACTTGACTAGCGGGACGCAGTATTTT.

The gene calls are TRBV5-1 and TRBJ2-5; 11 nucleotides line up with TRBD1. The CDR3 is 16 amino acids. Germline V gene sequence: CDR1 SGHRS, CDR2 YFSETQ. The J segment lost 3 bases and the V segment lost 0 bases, leaving 4 bases of the junction unmatched. As DNA, the CDR3 is TGCGCCAGCAGCTTGGGGACAGGGGGCGCGGAAGAGACCCAGTACTTC. Translation: CASSLGTGGAEETQYF. The whole variable domain, remainder taken from reference TRBV5-1 and TRBJ2-5, is KAGVTQTPRYLIKTRGQQVTLSCSPISGHRSVSWYQQTPGQGLQFLFEYFSETQRNKGNFPGRFSGRQFSNSRSEMNVSTLELGDSALYLCASSLGTGGAEETQYFGPGTRLLVL.

The genes are TRBV5-4 and TRBJ1-2; a possible D gene is TRBD1 (6 bases). Trimming removed 3 bases at V and 1 base at J, with 16 bases between. The CDR3 sequence is 16 residues long. Germline V gives CDR1 SGHNT, CDR2 YYREEE (reference sequence). CDR3 loop: CASSSNRQDINYGYTF. The CDR3 DNA reads as TGTGCCAGCAGCTCTAACCGACAGGACATTAACTATGGCTACACCTTC.

This rearrangement joins TRBV18 to TRBJ2-1; possible D gene TRBD2, 5 bases. The V end lost 3 bases, the J end lost 3 bases, and 12 bases lay between the germline ends. The germline V gene encodes CDR1 KGHSH and CDR2 LQKENI. This CDR3 region has 15 residues. CDR3 loop: CASSPREPLYNEQFF. The CDR3 region has the DNA TGTGCCAGCTCACCCCGGGAACCCCTCTACAATGAGCAGTTCTTC. Complete variable domain (other parts from reference TRBV18 and TRBJ2-1): NAGVMQNPRHLVRRRGQEARLRCSPMKGHSHVYWYRQLPEEGLKFMVYLQKENIIDESGMPKERFSAEFPKEGPSILRIQQVVRGDSAAYFCASSPREPLYNEQFFGPGTRLTVL.